The 2 T cell receptor beta chains below come from one sample, sequenced in a study of cytomegalovirus exposure and HLA in healthy donors (dated by TCRdb to the late 2010s). The library was generated by the immunoSEQ multiplex PCR assay. For the multiplex PCR, a mixture combining 60 forward primers for TCR Vbeta segments and 13 reverse primers for TCR Jbeta segments was used. Held by TCRdb, this immuneACCESS table contains in-frame sequences only and omits some clones. Under half of the omission traces to an unresolved V gene where checked; the cause of the rest is unknown. The sample records under 200,000 clones, approximately 80% of which are singletons. The ten largest clones represent about 1.7% of the sample. The sequencing input was PBMCs. Receptor source: a woman aged 18-35 years in good health and CMV-seronegative.

The chain carries TRBV7-2 and TRBJ2-1; 7 nucleotides line up with TRBD2. Trimming removed 6 bases from V and 10 bases from J; junction bases left unmatched: 6. Germline V CDR1 and CDR2: SGHTA, FQGNSA. The CDR3 is 12 residues long. The CDR3 loop is CASRFPSGEQFF. In nucleotides, the CDR3 is TGTGCCAGCAGGTTTCCTAGCGGCGAGCAGTTCTTC.

The chain carries TRBV5-3 and TRBJ2-7; possible D gene TRBD2, 6 bases. TRBV5-3 is classed as an ORF, of uncertain function. The CDR3 length is 14 residues. The V gene lost 3 bases and the J gene lost 6 bases, with 16 bases spanning the gap. The CDR3 reads CARSSWDWQPEQYV. DNA for the CDR3: TGTGCCAGAAGCTCCTGGGACTGGCAGCCCGAGCAGTACGTC.